One and the same sample provided the 18 T cell receptor beta chains below, sequenced in a study of cytomegalovirus exposure and HLA in healthy donors. The PCR ran on 60 Vbeta and 13 Jbeta primers. Sequencing used immunoSEQ multiplex PCR; TCRdb keeps in-frame clones, though not all of them. The sample comprises around 130,000 clones, 50% to 80% of which are singletons, and more than 6.5% rests with the top ten. The sample was PBMCs. Receptor source: a woman in her thirties or forties in good health and CMV-seropositive.

This chain joins TRBV5-1 and TRBJ2-5, with D tentatively TRBD2 (6 bases). V was shortened by 0 bases and J by 5 bases, with 17 bases between the two germline ends. The V gene's germline CDR1 is SGHRS and CDR2 YFSETQ. This CDR3 is built from 16 residues. The CDR3 loop reads CASSLGGGALQETQYF. The CDR3 nucleotides are TGCGCCAGCAGCTTGGGGGGCGGGGCCCTCCAGGAGACCCAGTACTTC.

The V gene is TRBV28, the J gene TRBJ2-1; a possible D gene is TRBD2 (5 bases). Trimming took off 5 bases at V and 10 bases at J, with 12 bases between the two ends. The CDR3 contains 12 residues. CDR1 is MDHEN and CDR2 is SYDVKM in the germline V gene. This CDR3 reads CASSPPLGEQFF. In DNA, the CDR3 is TGTGCCAGCAGTCCGCCACTAGGCGAGCAGTTCTTC.

Details on this clone: At one of its ends the junction is not consistent with the germline gene, which may arise from a read error. In the same sample, other DNA sequences code for this CDR3. The chain carries TRBV28 and TRBJ1-2, with unresolved D. The CDR3 sequence is 12 residues long. Germline CDR1 reads MDHEN; CDR2 reads SYDVKM. The CDR3 spells CASSYSNYGYTF. CDR3 sequence (DNA): TGTGCTAGCAGCTACAGTAACTATGGCTACACCTTC.

V and J are TRBV5-4 and TRBJ1-2; D is perhaps TRBD1 (5 bases). Per the germline V gene, CDR1 is SGHNT and CDR2 is YYREEE (reference sequence). Trimming stripped 1 base from V and 6 bases from J, with 10 bases between. This CDR3 contains 13 residues. The CDR3 sequence is CASSLWGGHGYTF. The CDR3 DNA follows: TGTGCCAGCAGCTTGTGGGGGGGTCATGGCTACACCTTC.

This clone occurred a few times. V gene TRBV27 combines with J gene TRBJ2-7; 10 nucleotides agree with TRBD1. The length of the CDR3 is 15 residues. Unmatched junction bases numbered 8, after V lost 6 bases and J lost 3 bases. Per germline, CDR1 MNHEY and CDR2 SMNVEV (reference sequence). The CDR3 spells CASRLTWDRGYEQYF. CDR3 nucleotide sequence: TGTGCCAGCAGACTGACCTGGGACAGGGGCTACGAGCAGTACTTC.

In its sample, this clone was seen a few times. The chain links TRBV29-1 to TRBJ2-3; D possibly corresponds to TRBD2 (5 bases). The germline gives CDR1 SQVTM, CDR2 ANQGSEA. The CDR3 extends over 14 amino acids. V lost 6 bases to trimming and J lost 1 base, with 14 bases between them. CDR3 sequence (DNA): TGCAGCGTGAGTAGCGCTCCTGGCACAGATACGCAGTATTTT. Protein sequence: CSVSSAPGTDTQYF.

The chain uses TRBV5-1 and TRBJ2-3, with 9 nucleotides matching TRBD1. CDR1 and CDR2 (germline): SGHRS, YFSETQ. After removal of 0 bases from V and 2 bases from J, the junction contained 4 bases not matched to a gene. The CDR3 runs 16 residues. The CDR3 sequence: CASSLAGQGNTDTQYF. The CDR3 region has the DNA TGCGCCAGCAGCTTGGCGGGACAGGGAAACACAGATACGCAGTATTTT.

The rearrangement links TRBV10-3 to TRBJ2-7; D is perhaps TRBD2 (6 bases). The CDR3 contains 15 residues. CDR1 and CDR2 (germline): ENHRY, SYGVKD. Trimming removed 4 bases from V and 4 bases from J, with 17 bases in between. CDR3 region: CAISVGGATNYEQYF. In DNA form, the CDR3 reads TGTGCCATCAGTGTAGGCGGGGCCACTAATTACGAGCAGTACTTC.

The chain recombines TRBV29-1 with TRBJ1-2; TRBD1 matches 9 bases. Germline CDR1 and CDR2: SQVTM and ANQGSEA. The CDR3 length is 15 residues. Unmatched junction bases numbered 11, after V lost 4 bases and J lost 5 bases. The CDR3 nucleotides read TGCAGCGTTGCCCCCGCACAGGGGGCTCGGTATGGCTACACCTTC. This sequence encodes CSVAPAQGARYGYTF. The variable domain in full, completed from reference TRBV29-1 and TRBJ1-2, reads SAVISQKPSRDICQRGTSLTIQCQVDSQVTMMFWYRQQPGQSLTLIATANQGSEATYESGFVIDKFPISRPNLTFSTLTVSNMSPEDSSIYLCSVAPAQGARYGYTFGSGTRLTVV.

V and J are TRBV5-1 and TRBJ2-5; 9 bases line up with TRBD2. The CDR3 spans 13 residues. J lost 4 bases, V lost 4 bases, and 2 bases had no gene match. Germline V gene sequence: CDR1 SGHRS, CDR2 YFSETQ. The chain's CDR3 is CASSQAGGETQYF. In DNA form, the CDR3 reads TGCGCCAGCAGCCAAGCGGGAGGAGAGACCCAGTACTTC.

The chain employs TRBV25-1 and TRBJ1-3; the D is unclear. The germline CDR1 and CDR2 sequences are MGHDK and SYGVNS. This CDR3 spans 13 amino acids. Trimming pared 2 bases from V and 2 bases from J, leaving 4 bases between. The CDR3 is CASSEQAGNTIYF. CDR3 sequence (DNA): TGTGCCAGCAGTGAACAGGCTGGAAACACCATATATTTT.

This clone is a singleton in its sample. The chain employs TRBV4-1 and TRBJ1-6, with D hard to call. V was pared by 0 bases and J by 0 bases, with 6 bases between. This CDR3 contains 16 residues. CDR1 is MGHRA, CDR2 YSYEKL, per germline. Here the CDR3 DNA reads TGCGCCAGCAGCCAAGATCGGAGCTCCTATAATTCACCCCTCCACTTT. Translated: CASSQDRSSYNSPLHF.

The V call is TRBV2, the J call TRBJ1-3, with a tentative D call TRBD1 (5 bases). Between the trimmed V and J ends, which lost 5 bases and 8 bases, there was a span of 7 bases. Germline CDR1 reads SNHLY; CDR2 reads FYNNEI. This CDR3 comprises 11 residues. CDR3 region: CASSSGDTIYF. The DNA of the CDR3 is TGTGCCAGCAGTTCGGGGGACACCATATATTTT.

This clone occurred a few times. The CDR3 DNA follows: TGTGCCAGCAGCCCTTTGCGGGGCAGCTCCTACAATGAGCAGTTCTTC. This sequence encodes CASSPLRGSSYNEQFF. The rearrangement joins TRBV9 to TRBJ2-1; D perhaps matches TRBD2 (6 bases). The CDR3 runs 16 residues. V gave up 4 bases and J gave up 0 bases, with 14 bases separating them. CDR1 is SGDLS, CDR2 YYNGEE, per germline.

The chain recombines TRBV9 with TRBJ1-2, with a possible D match to TRBD1 (5 bases). CDR3 length: 16 amino acids. Germline V gene sequence: CDR1 SGDLS, CDR2 YYNGEE. Trimming stripped 2 bases from V and 10 bases from J, with 24 bases between. CDR3 residues: CASSVSPGQGRVDYTF. CDR3 coding DNA: TGTGCCAGCAGCGTGAGCCCCGGCCAGGGTCGGGTTGACTACACCTTC.

This clone was seen a single time. The junction differs from germline at one of its ends, possibly a read error. V gene TRBV7-7 combines with J gene TRBJ2-2; TRBD2 aligns across 8 bases. Germline-derived CDR1 and CDR2 are SSHAT and FNYEAQ (reference sequence). This CDR3 comprises 15 residues. The CDR3, as DNA: TGTGCTAGCAGCTTAGAACTAGCGGACACCGGGGAGCTGTTTTTT. Its protein product is CASSLELADTGELFF.

This chain joins TRBV6-6 and TRBJ2-1, with 8 nucleotides matching TRBD1. With V trimmed by 5 bases and J by 8 bases, 5 bases remained unmatched. CDR1 and CDR2 from the germline V gene are MNHNY and SVGAGI (reference sequence). The CDR3 extends over 13 amino acids. DNA for the CDR3: TGTGCCAGCAGTCTCGCCAGGGGGCATGAGCAGTTCTTC. This gives the protein CASSLARGHEQFF.

CDR3 nucleotides: TGTGCCAGCAACCAACGGGGGGCCGACAATGAAAAACTGTTTTTT. It codes for CASNQRGADNEKLFF. The chain employs TRBV2 and TRBJ1-4; tentative D call: TRBD1 (6 bases). The V end lost 7 bases, the J end lost 5 bases, and 17 bases lay between the germline ends. CDR1 and CDR2 from the germline V gene are SNHLY and FYNNEI. The length of the CDR3 is 15 residues.